This T cell receptor (beta chain) came from a study of cytomegalovirus exposure and HLA in healthy donors. This clone occurred a few times. The PCR used 60 Vbeta and 13 Jbeta primers. The method was immunoSEQ multiplex PCR; TCRdb's version includes in-frame clones alone and lacks a portion of them. Among approximately 100,000 clones listed, roughly 75% were seen once. Trimming removed 3 bases from V and 1 base from J; junction bases left unmatched: 2. CDR1 is LNHDA and CDR2 is SQIVND in the germline V gene (reference sequence). The CDR3 loop spans 15 amino acids. Material for sequencing was PBMCs. The clonotype comes from a man aged 40-50 years in good health and CMV-seronegative. This rearrangement joins TRBV19 to TRBJ2-1; 8 bases match TRBD2. The CDR3 region is CASSIQRGSYNEQFF. For the CDR3, the DNA is TGTGCCAGTAGTATCCAGCGGGGGTCCTACAATGAGCAGTTCTTC.